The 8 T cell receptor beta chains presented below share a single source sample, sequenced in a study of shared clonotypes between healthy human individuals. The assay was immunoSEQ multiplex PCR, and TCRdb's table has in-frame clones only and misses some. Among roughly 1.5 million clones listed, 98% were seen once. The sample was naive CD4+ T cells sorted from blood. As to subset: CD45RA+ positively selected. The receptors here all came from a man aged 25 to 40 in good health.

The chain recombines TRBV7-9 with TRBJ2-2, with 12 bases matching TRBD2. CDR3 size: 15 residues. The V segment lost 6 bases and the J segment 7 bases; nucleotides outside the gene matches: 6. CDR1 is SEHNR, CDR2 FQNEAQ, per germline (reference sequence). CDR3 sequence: CASSPSGRADGELFF. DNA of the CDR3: TGTGCCAGCAGTCCTAGCGGGAGGGCCGACGGGGAGCTGTTTTTT. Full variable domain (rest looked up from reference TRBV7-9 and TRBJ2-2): DTGVSQNPRHKITKRGQNVTFRCDPISEHNRLYWYRQTLGQGPEFLTYFQNEAQLEKSRLLSDRFSAERPKGSFSTLEIQRTEQGDSAMYLCASSPSGRADGELFFGEGSRLTVL.

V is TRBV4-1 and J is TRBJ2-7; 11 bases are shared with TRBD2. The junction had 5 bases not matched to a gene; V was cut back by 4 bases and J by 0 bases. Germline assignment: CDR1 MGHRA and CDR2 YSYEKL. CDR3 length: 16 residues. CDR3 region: CASSLAGTSGSYEQYF. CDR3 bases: TGCGCCAGCAGCCTAGCTGGGACTAGCGGCTCCTACGAGCAGTACTTC.

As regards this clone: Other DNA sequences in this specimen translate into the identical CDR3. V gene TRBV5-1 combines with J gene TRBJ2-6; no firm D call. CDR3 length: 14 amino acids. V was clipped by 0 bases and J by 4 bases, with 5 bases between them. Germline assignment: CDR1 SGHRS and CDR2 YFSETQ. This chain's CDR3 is CASSLVSGANVLTF. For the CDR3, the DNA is TGCGCCAGCAGCTTGGTGTCGGGGGCCAACGTCCTGACTTTC.

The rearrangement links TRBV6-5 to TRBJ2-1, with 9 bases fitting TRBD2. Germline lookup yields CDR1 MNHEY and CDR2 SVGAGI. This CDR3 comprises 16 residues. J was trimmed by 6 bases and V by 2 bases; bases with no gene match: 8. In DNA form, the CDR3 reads TGTGCCAGCAGTTACCCGGGGCTAGCGGGAATCAATGAGCAGTTCTTC. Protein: CASSYPGLAGINEQFF.

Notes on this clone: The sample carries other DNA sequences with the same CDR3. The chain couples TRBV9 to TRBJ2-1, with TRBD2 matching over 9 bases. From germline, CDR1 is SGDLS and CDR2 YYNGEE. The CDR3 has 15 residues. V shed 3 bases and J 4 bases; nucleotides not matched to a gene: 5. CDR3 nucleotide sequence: TGTGCCAGCAGCGCCGGGACTAGCAGTTACAATGAGCAGTTCTTC. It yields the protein CASSAGTSSYNEQFF. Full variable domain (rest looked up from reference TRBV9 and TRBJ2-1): DSGVTQTPKHLITATGQRVTLRCSPRSGDLSVYWYQQSLDQGLQFLIQYYNGEERAKGNILERFSAQQFPDLHSELNLSSLELGDSALYFCASSAGTSSYNEQFFGPGTRLTVL.

CDR3 region: CASSSTGTSGTYNEQFF. CDR3 DNA sequence: TGTGCCAGCAGTTCAACCGGGACTAGCGGGACCTACAATGAGCAGTTCTTC. This chain uses TRBV28 with TRBJ2-1; 13 nucleotides align to TRBD2. After removal of 4 bases from V and 2 bases from J, the junction contained 5 bases not matched to a gene. Germline V CDR1 and CDR2: MDHEN, SYDVKM. This CDR3 region has 17 residues.

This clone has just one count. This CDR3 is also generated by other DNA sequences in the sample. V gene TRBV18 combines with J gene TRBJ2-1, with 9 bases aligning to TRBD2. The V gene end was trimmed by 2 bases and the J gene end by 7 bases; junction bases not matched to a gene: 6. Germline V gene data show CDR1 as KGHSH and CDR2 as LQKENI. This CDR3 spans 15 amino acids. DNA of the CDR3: TGTGCCAGCTCACCATTGGCGGGAGGGCCGAATGAGCAGTTCTTC. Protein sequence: CASSPLAGGPNEQFF.

DNA of the CDR3: TGTGCCAGCAGCCTAGAGGACCGGTACGAGCAGTACTTC. Protein product: CASSLEDRYEQYF. V gene TRBV7-9 combines with J gene TRBJ2-7, with D unclear. The CDR3 has 13 residues. V was clipped by 5 bases and J by 4 bases, with 12 bases between them. CDR1 SEHNR and CDR2 FQNEAQ come from the germline V gene (reference sequence).